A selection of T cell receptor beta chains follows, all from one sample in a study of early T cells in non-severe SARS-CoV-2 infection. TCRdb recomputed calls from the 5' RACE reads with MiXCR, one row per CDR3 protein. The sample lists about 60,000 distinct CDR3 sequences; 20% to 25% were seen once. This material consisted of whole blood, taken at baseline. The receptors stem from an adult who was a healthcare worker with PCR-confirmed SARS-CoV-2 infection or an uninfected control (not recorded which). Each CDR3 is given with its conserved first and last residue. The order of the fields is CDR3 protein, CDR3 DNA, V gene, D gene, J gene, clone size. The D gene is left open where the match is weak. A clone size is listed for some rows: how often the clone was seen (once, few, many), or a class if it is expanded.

CDR3: CASSLARGSGNTIYF; DNA: TGTGCCAGCAGCTTAGCGCGCGGCTCTGGAAACACCATATATTTT; V: TRBV7-9; D: -; J: TRBJ1-3; size: few
CDR3: CASSYPGLDGANVLTF; DNA: TGTGCCAGCAGCTATCCGGGGTTGGACGGGGCCAACGTCCTGACTTTC; V: TRBV7-3; D: -; J: TRBJ2-6; size: -
CDR3: CASSLSGPYNEQFF; DNA: TGTGCCAGCAGCCTTAGCGGTCCATACAATGAGCAGTTCTTC; V: TRBV7-3; D: -; J: TRBJ2-1; size: -
CDR3: CASSLDGQDYEQYF; DNA: TGTGCCAGCAGCTTAGATGGGCAGGACTACGAGCAGTACTTC; V: TRBV11-2; D: -; J: TRBJ2-7; size: -
CDR3: CASRPGPSVGNIQYF; DNA: TGCGCCAGCCGACCGGGACCCTCTGTCGGAAACATTCAGTACTTC; V: TRBV5-1; D: -; J: TRBJ2-4; size: -
CDR3: CSARPRGVLPVTDTQYF; DNA: TGCAGTGCTAGACCCCGGGGAGTGTTACCAGTCACAGATACGCAGTATTTT; V: TRBV20-1; D: -; J: TRBJ2-3; size: -
CDR3: CASSTRTGDYGYTF; DNA: TGTGCCAGCAGTACCCGGACAGGGGACTATGGCTACACCTTC; V: TRBV6-1; D: TRBD1; J: TRBJ1-2; size: -
CDR3: CASRNGRGEQYF; DNA: TGTGCCAGCAGGAACGGCCGGGGGGAGCAGTACTTC; V: TRBV2; D: -; J: TRBJ2-7; size: many
CDR3: CASSPAPSLILGEQYF; DNA: TGTGCCAGTAGCCCGGCCCCTTCCCTTATCCTTGGCGAGCAGTACTTC; V: TRBV19; D: -; J: TRBJ2-7; size: many
CDR3: CATSSRLAGATGELFF; DNA: TGTGCCACCAGCAGCCGACTAGCGGGGGCCACCGGGGAGCTGTTTTTT; V: TRBV15; D: TRBD2; J: TRBJ2-2; size: few
CDR3: CASSIGGALYNEQFF; DNA: TGTGCCAGTAGTATAGGCGGGGCTCTCTACAATGAGCAGTTCTTC; V: TRBV19; D: -; J: TRBJ2-1; size: few
CDR3: CSARDQTSAETQYF; DNA: TGCAGTGCTAGAGACCAAACTAGCGCAGAGACCCAGTACTTC; V: TRBV20-1; D: TRBD2; J: TRBJ2-5; size: many
CDR3: CASQDRVNTGELFF; DNA: TGTGCCAGCCAGGACAGGGTAAACACCGGGGAGCTGTTTTTT; V: TRBV11-1; D: TRBD1; J: TRBJ2-2; size: few
CDR3: CASSQAGLNSYNEQFF; DNA: TGCGCCAGCAGCCAAGCGGGACTCAACTCCTACAATGAGCAGTTCTTC; V: TRBV4-1; D: -; J: TRBJ2-1; size: few
CDR3: CASSGHGEKLFF; DNA: TGTGCCAGCAGTGGACATGGTGAAAAACTGTTTTTT; V: TRBV27; D: -; J: TRBJ1-4; size: few
CDR3: CASSQGGTGKNIQYF; DNA: TGCGCCAGCAGCCAAGGAGGGACAGGGAAAAACATTCAGTACTTC; V: TRBV4-1; D: TRBD1; J: TRBJ2-4; size: -
CDR3: CASSEGGGVGEAFF; DNA: TGTGCCAGCAGCGAGGGTGGAGGGGTTGGGGAAGCTTTCTTT; V: TRBV7-8; D: -; J: TRBJ1-1; size: -
CDR3: CASSFRQSSVGYTF; DNA: TGTGCCAGCAGTTTTCGACAAAGTAGCGTGGGCTACACCTTC; V: TRBV27; D: -; J: TRBJ1-2; size: -
CDR3: CASSEVVDEQYF; DNA: TGTGCCAGCAGTGAGGTCGTAGACGAGCAGTACTTC; V: TRBV6-1; D: -; J: TRBJ2-7; size: few
CDR3: CASAWAGPNGEQFF; DNA: TGTGCCAGCGCATGGGCGGGCCCTAACGGTGAGCAGTTCTTC; V: TRBV7-8; D: -; J: TRBJ2-1; size: few
CDR3: CASSQATGINSPLHF; DNA: TGTGCCAGCAGCCAAGCCACCGGGATCAATTCACCCCTCCACTTT; V: TRBV3-1; D: -; J: TRBJ1-6; size: -
CDR3: CASSPPQVIGTDTQYF; DNA: TGCGCCAGCAGCCCACCACAGGTGATTGGGACAGATACGCAGTATTTT; V: TRBV5-1; D: -; J: TRBJ2-3; size: -
CDR3: CASSQGGQYEKLFF; DNA: TGCGCCAGCAGCCAAGGCGGCCAGTATGAAAAACTGTTTTTT; V: TRBV4-1; D: -; J: TRBJ1-4; size: few
CDR3: CASHAPPAYNEEFF; DNA: TGTGCCAGCCACGCACCCCCAGCCTACAATGAGGAGTTCTTC; V: TRBV5-5; D: -; J: TRBJ2-1; size: -
CDR3: CASSQRGRGETQYF; DNA: TGTGCCAGCAGCCAAAGGGGGCGGGGTGAGACCCAGTACTTC; V: TRBV7-6; D: -; J: TRBJ2-5; size: -
CDR3: CAISNRAPGTGELFF; DNA: TGTGCCATCAGCAACAGGGCCCCGGGCACCGGGGAGCTGTTTTTT; V: TRBV10-3; D: -; J: TRBJ2-2; size: few
CDR3: CASRYRVNTEAFF; DNA: TGTGCCAGCAGATACAGAGTAAACACTGAAGCTTTCTTT; V: TRBV2; D: -; J: TRBJ1-1; size: -
CDR3: CASSRQRGDGTQETQYF; DNA: TGTGCCAGCAGCCGCCAGCGGGGCGACGGAACCCAAGAGACCCAGTACTTC; V: TRBV3-1; D: TRBD2; J: TRBJ2-5; size: few
CDR3: CASSLTAPFNEKLFF; DNA: TGTGCCAGCAGCTTAACAGCACCTTTTAATGAAAAACTGTTTTTT; V: TRBV5-5; D: -; J: TRBJ1-4; size: few
CDR3: CASSPGLRNTEAFF; DNA: TGTGCCAGCAGCCCAGGACTGAGAAACACTGAAGCTTTCTTT; V: TRBV12-3/TRBV12-4; D: -; J: TRBJ1-1; size: -
CDR3: CASSLLGPGGANVLTF; DNA: TGTGCCAGCAGTTTATTAGGGCCCGGGGGGGCCAACGTCCTGACTTTC; V: TRBV12-3/TRBV12-4; D: -; J: TRBJ2-6; size: -
CDR3: CASSLRDRSSGEQYF; DNA: TGTGCCAGCAGCTTAAGGGACAGATCTTCGGGCGAGCAGTACTTC; V: TRBV7-9; D: TRBD1; J: TRBJ2-7; size: -
CDR3: CASSSQTGGTGELFF; DNA: TGTGCCAGTAGTAGTCAAACAGGGGGCACCGGGGAGCTGTTTTTT; V: TRBV19; D: TRBD1; J: TRBJ2-2; size: few
CDR3: CASSDSQAIQPQHF; DNA: TGCGCCAGCAGTGACTCCCAGGCGATCCAGCCCCAGCATTTT; V: TRBV10-2; D: -; J: TRBJ1-5; size: -
CDR3: CASSFTTGEQYF; DNA: TGTGCCAGCAGTTTCACCACTGGTGAGCAGTACTTC; V: TRBV12-3/TRBV12-4; D: -; J: TRBJ2-7; size: -
CDR3: CASSWGSQPQHF; DNA: TGTGCCAGCAGTTGGGGGAGTCAGCCCCAGCATTTT; V: TRBV7-9; D: -; J: TRBJ1-5; size: -
CDR3: CASSAEARQPQHF; DNA: TGTGCCAGCAGTGCTGAGGCTAGGCAGCCCCAGCATTTT; V: TRBV2; D: -; J: TRBJ1-5; size: -
CDR3: CASSRASGGNTGELFF; DNA: TGTGCCAGCAGCCGGGCAAGCGGGGGAAACACCGGGGAGCTGTTTTTT; V: TRBV11-2; D: TRBD2; J: TRBJ2-2; size: many
CDR3: CASLEIVDTEAFF; DNA: TGTGCCAGCCTCGAGATTGTGGACACTGAAGCTTTCTTT; V: TRBV7-9; D: -; J: TRBJ1-1; size: few
CDR3: CSAREPPTDTQYF; DNA: TGCAGTGCTAGAGAACCTCCCACAGATACGCAGTATTTT; V: TRBV20-1; D: -; J: TRBJ2-3; size: few
CDR3: CTSSQNSWAWSYEQYF; DNA: TGCACCAGCAGCCAGAACTCCTGGGCATGGTCCTACGAGCAGTACTTC; V: TRBV1; D: -; J: TRBJ2-7; size: -
CDR3: CASSPDTDLTDTQYF; DNA: TGCGCCAGCAGTCCGGACACCGACCTTACAGATACGCAGTATTTT; V: TRBV10-1; D: -; J: TRBJ2-3; size: few
CDR3: CASSLRRLAGGSTDTQYF; DNA: TGTGCCAGCAGCTTACGCCGACTAGCGGGGGGTAGCACAGATACGCAGTATTTT; V: TRBV11-2; D: TRBD2; J: TRBJ2-3; size: many
CDR3: CASSPQGGHTEAFF; DNA: TGTGCCAGCAGTCCCCAGGGGGGGCACACTGAAGCTTTCTTT; V: TRBV6-1; D: TRBD1; J: TRBJ1-1; size: -
CDR3: CSVVASGGVETQYF; DNA: TGCAGCGTTGTGGCTAGCGGGGGGGTTGAGACCCAATACTTC; V: TRBV29-1; D: TRBD2; J: TRBJ2-5; size: -
CDR3: CASSLSDRGIYNEQFF; DNA: TGTGCCAGCAGTTTATCCGACAGGGGAATTTACAATGAGCAGTTCTTC; V: TRBV6-5; D: TRBD1; J: TRBJ2-1; size: -
CDR3: CASSLQNTEAFF; DNA: TGTGCCAGCAGCCTACAGAACACTGAAGCTTTCTTT; V: TRBV13; D: -; J: TRBJ1-1; size: many
CDR3: CASKNPNYGYTF; DNA: TGTGCCAGCAAAAACCCTAACTATGGCTACACCTTC; V: TRBV2; D: -; J: TRBJ1-2; size: -